A single sample is the source of the 2 T cell receptor beta chains below, sequenced in a study of beta chain features in type 1 diabetes (dated by TCRdb to the late 2010s). The library relied on the immunoSEQ multiplex PCR assay. The entire isolated RNA was reverse transcribed using the High Capacity cDNA Reverse Transcription Kit, and thus expressed TCRB transcripts were sequenced. In TCRdb, the immuneACCESS table is reduced to in-frame sequences with V and J assigned. These tables do not hold every clone; where another copy was compared, an unresolved V gene accounts for under half, and the others remain unexplained. A total of hundreds of thousands of clones appear in this sample, over 8.5% of them only once. The ten largest clones add up to just under 0.035% of the sample. The material sequenced was naive CD4+ T cells from blood. Explained via the paper, the cell subset or site label denotes: true naive CD4+ T cells. These receptors were obtained from a woman under 30 in good health.

V is TRBV7-2 and J is TRBJ2-4, with D maybe TRBD2 (6 bases). CDR3 size: 14 residues. Germline CDR1 reads SGHTA; CDR2 reads FQGNSA. Trimming shortened V by 5 bases and J by 0 bases, and 8 bases separated the two germline ends. In nucleotides, the CDR3 is TGTGCCAGCAGCCCGGGACTAGCCAAAAACATTCAGTACTTC. It specifies CASSPGLAKNIQYF.

The chain has TRBV7-9 and TRBJ1-1; no definite D call. From germline, CDR1 is SEHNR and CDR2 FQNEAQ (reference sequence). Trimming cost V 4 bases and J 0 bases, with 18 bases left between them. The CDR3 extends over 17 amino acids. The chain's CDR3 is CASSSTRREWVNTEAFF. The CDR3 nucleotides read TGTGCCAGCAGCTCAACACGGAGAGAATGGGTGAACACTGAAGCTTTCTTT.